The present T cell receptor (beta chain) was sequenced within a study of blood T cell repertoires in COVID-19. As for the study in general: T cells, B-cell-depleted T cells, or PBMCs supplied cDNA or gDNA.

Trimming left V 7 bases short and J 5 bases short, with 14 bases between. The CDR3 consists of 13 residues. Germline loops: CDR1 LNHDA, CDR2 SQIVND (reference sequence). Here immunoSEQ multiplex PCR was the method, and the copy in TCRdb shows in-frame clones only, minus some. In the table there are approximately 96,000 clones, around nine tenths of which are singletons. Source material: peripheral blood. This sequence joins TRBV19 and TRBJ2-5; D possibly corresponds to TRBD2 (6 bases). The TCR comes from a woman older than 75 with acute or convalescent COVID-19. The CDR3 region is CASKVAVGETQYF. The CDR3 DNA reads TGTGCCAGTAAAGTAGCGGTAGGGGAGACCCAGTACTTC.